The 15 T cell receptor beta chains reported below all come from one sample, sequenced in a study of Ad26.COV2.S vaccination and SARS-CoV-2 variants. Produced via immunoSEQ multiplex PCR; TCRdb's table is partial and in-frame only. The sample contains around 300,000 clones, about 90% of which appear only once. The treatment was: approximately 18 received Ad26.COV2.S at low or high dose, single or two shots; 5 received placebo; per-sample allocation not given. Sampling took place 63 days after the first vaccine or placebo injection. The sequencing used peripheral blood, collected in a trial of Ad26.COV2.S vaccine versus placebo. These receptors all come from a person aged 18-60 years who received the Ad26.COV2.S COVID-19 vaccine or a placebo.

The CDR3 loop is CASSQGPSNGYTF. Here the CDR3 DNA reads TGTGCCAGTAGTCAGGGGCCAAGCAATGGCTACACCTTC. The chain combines TRBV19 with TRBJ1-2; a possible D gene is TRBD1 (6 bases). The V gene lost 5 bases and the J gene lost 6 bases, with 13 bases spanning the gap. CDR3 size: 13 residues. The germline CDR1 and CDR2 sequences are LNHDA and SQIVND (reference sequence).

The V and J genes are TRBV7-8 and TRBJ2-1, with TRBD2 identical over 9 bases. The length of the CDR3 is 12 residues. Germline V lookup: CDR1 SGHVS, CDR2 FQNEAQ. For the CDR3, the DNA is TGTGCTTCCAGACCAAGCGGGGGGGAGCAGTTCTTC. Translated: CASRPSGGEQFF.

V and J are TRBV7-2 and TRBJ1-5, with D maybe TRBD1 (5 bases). Germline V gene sequence: CDR1 SGHTA, CDR2 FQGNSA. V lost 5 bases, J lost 4 bases, and 9 bases lay in between. The CDR3 consists of 13 residues. In DNA, the CDR3 is TGTGCCAGCAGCCTCCGACAGAATCAGCCCCAGCATTTT. Translation gives CASSLRQNQPQHF.

The rearrangement joins TRBV7-9 to TRBJ1-1; maybe TRBD1 (5 bases). CDR3 length equals 15 residues. Germline V CDR1 and CDR2: SEHNR, FQNEAQ (reference sequence). Trimming took 1 base from V and 1 from J, leaving 10 bases between them. The CDR3 DNA reads TGTGCCAGCAGCTTAGGGCTTAGGGGGAACACTGAAGCTTTCTTT. Amino acids: CASSLGLRGNTEAFF. Full variable domain (rest looked up from reference TRBV7-9 and TRBJ1-1): DTGVSQNPRHKITKRGQNVTFRCDPISEHNRLYWYRQTLGQGPEFLTYFQNEAQLEKSRLLSDRFSAERPKGSFSTLEIQRTEQGDSAMYLCASSLGLRGNTEAFFGQGTRLTVV.

The chain joins TRBV5-6 to TRBJ1-1; D unclear. The germline CDR1 and CDR2 sequences are SGHDT and YYEEEE. The CDR3 is 13 amino acids. Trimming left V 1 base short and J 1 base short, with 5 bases between. The CDR3 spells CASSLKANTEAFF. The CDR3 region has the DNA TGTGCCAGCAGCTTGAAGGCGAACACTGAAGCTTTCTTT.

The chain employs TRBV28 and TRBJ1-1; TRBD1 might be the D (5 bases). The CDR3 sequence is 14 residues long. Trimming shortened V by 3 bases and J by 4 bases, and 12 bases separated the two germline ends. Germline V lookup: CDR1 MDHEN, CDR2 SYDVKM. CDR3 region: CASSFGAPGTEAFF. The CDR3, as DNA: TGTGCCAGCAGTTTCGGGGCCCCGGGCACTGAAGCTTTCTTT.

Notes on this clone: Germline and junction disagree at one end, which may indicate a read error. The chain couples TRBV5-1 to TRBJ1-2; a possible D gene is TRBD1 (5 bases). This CDR3 is built from 14 residues. CDR1 and CDR2 (germline): SGHRS, YFSETQ. In nucleotides, the CDR3 is TGCGCCAGCAGCCCGTCTTTTGACAGCGGCTCTTTCTCCTTC. Translated: CASSPSFDSGSFSF.

In regard to this clone: The sample has other DNA sequences that encode this CDR3 too. The chain couples TRBV4-3 to TRBJ2-2, with D tentatively TRBD1 (5 bases). Germline CDR1 and CDR2: LGHNA and YSLEER. Deletions cut 1 base from V and 2 bases from J, with 8 bases between. This CDR3 spans 15 amino acids. The CDR3: CASSQGTLNTGELFF. CDR3 in DNA: TGCGCCAGCAGCCAAGGGACACTTAACACCGGGGAGCTGTTTTTT.

The CDR3 nucleotides read TGTGCCAGCGGAAAGCAGGGTGGCTACACCTTC. This sequence encodes CASGKQGGYTF. The chain joins TRBV6-5 to TRBJ1-2, with D maybe TRBD1 (5 bases). Between the trimmed V and J ends, which lost 8 bases and 7 bases, there was a span of 11 bases. CDR1 MNHEY and CDR2 SVGAGI come from the germline V gene. The CDR3 sequence is 11 residues long.

The chain couples TRBV7-8 to TRBJ1-1; a weak D match, TRBD1 (5 bases). The CDR3 is made up of 14 amino acids. V gave up 8 bases and J gave up 3 bases, with 16 bases separating them. Germline CDR1 SGHVS, CDR2 FQNEAQ. CDR3 amino acids: CASPGGILDTEAFF. CDR3 DNA sequence: TGTGCCAGCCCTGGGGGGATACTAGACACTGAAGCTTTCTTT. Drawing the rest from reference TRBV7-8 and TRBJ1-1, the complete variable domain is GAGVSQSPRYKVAKRGQDVALRCDPISGHVSLFWYQQALGQGPEFLTYFQNEAQLDKSGLPSDRFFAERPEGSVSTLKIQRTQQEDSAVYLCASPGGILDTEAFFGQGTRLTVV.

This clone was observed a few times. CDR3 sequence: CASSEGERTRLHF. CDR3 nucleotide sequence: TGTGCCAGCAGTGAAGGAGAGCGGACACGGCTCCACTTT. The chain carries TRBV6-1 and TRBJ1-6; tentatively, D is TRBD1 (5 bases). The CDR3 covers 13 residues. Trimming stripped 1 base from V and 16 bases from J, with 14 bases between. Per the germline V gene, CDR1 is MNHNS and CDR2 is SASEGT.

The chain carries TRBV6-2 or TRBV6-3 and TRBJ1-1; no clear D. The V gene lost 4 bases and the J gene lost 1 base, with 16 bases spanning the gap. Germline V gene sequence: CDR1 MNHEY, CDR2 SVGEGT. The CDR3 runs 16 residues. The CDR3 here is CASSSLWELGNTEAFF. CDR3 coding DNA: TGTGCCAGCAGTTCCCTATGGGAACTGGGGAACACTGAAGCTTTCTTT.

The V and J genes are TRBV5-4 and TRBJ1-1; no reliable D call. Germline CDR1 SGHNT, CDR2 YYREEE (reference sequence). There are 16 residues in the CDR3. V lost 3 bases, J lost 6 bases, and 21 bases lay in between. Here the CDR3 DNA reads TGTGCCAGCAGCTCCGATTCGGGATTAGCGGGTTCTGAAGCTTTCTTT. This sequence encodes CASSSDSGLAGSEAFF. The whole variable domain, remainder taken from reference TRBV5-4 and TRBJ1-1, is ETGVTQSPTHLIKTRGQQVTLRCSSQSGHNTVSWYQQALGQGPQFIFQYYREEENGRGNFPPRFSGLQFPNYSSELNVNALELDDSALYLCASSSDSGLAGSEAFFGQGTRLTVV.

The rearrangement uses TRBV29-1 and TRBJ1-2; 8 bases fit TRBD1. Germline CDR1 reads SQVTM; CDR2 reads ANQGSEA. The CDR3 consists of 11 residues. J gave up 7 bases and V 2 bases, and 0 bases lay outside the gene matches. In DNA, the CDR3 is TGCAGCGTTGAACAGGGGGCTGGCTACACCTTC. Translation: CSVEQGAGYTF.

This clone was observed once. The rearrangement uses TRBV12-3 or TRBV12-4 and TRBJ1-1, with TRBD1 matching 7 bases. The CDR3 contains 13 residues. Trimming took 1 base from V and 8 from J; bases not matched to a gene: 4. The CDR3 DNA follows: TGTGCCAGCAGTTTAGGGACAGGCGGAGAAGCTTTCTTT. It translates to CASSLGTGGEAFF.